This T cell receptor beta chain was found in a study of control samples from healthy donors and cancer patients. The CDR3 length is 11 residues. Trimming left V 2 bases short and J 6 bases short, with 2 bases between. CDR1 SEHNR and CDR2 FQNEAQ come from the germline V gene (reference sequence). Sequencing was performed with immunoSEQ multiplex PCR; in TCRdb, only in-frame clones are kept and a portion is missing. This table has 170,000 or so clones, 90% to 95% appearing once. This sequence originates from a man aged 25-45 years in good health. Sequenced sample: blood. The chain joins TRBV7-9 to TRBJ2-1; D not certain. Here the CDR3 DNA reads TGTGCCAGCAGCTTAAGCAATGAGCAGTTCTTC. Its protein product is CASSLSNEQFF. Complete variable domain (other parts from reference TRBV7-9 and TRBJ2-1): DTGVSQNPRHKITKRGQNVTFRCDPISEHNRLYWYRQTLGQGPEFLTYFQNEAQLEKSRLLSDRFSAERPKGSFSTLEIQRTEQGDSAMYLCASSLSNEQFFGPGTRLTVL.